The source of this TCR beta chain is a study of blood T cell repertoires in COVID-19. Study information: Sites in the United States, Italy and Spain provided acute and convalescent COVID-19 samples.

Sequencing was performed with immunoSEQ multiplex PCR; in TCRdb, only in-frame clones are kept and a portion is missing. The table shows about 88,000 clones, with about nine tenths occurring only once. Germline V gene sequence: CDR1 SGHRS, CDR2 YFSETQ. This CDR3 has 15 residues. The V segment lost 3 bases and the J segment 2 bases; nucleotides outside the gene matches: 6. Sequenced sample: peripheral blood. The chain employs TRBV5-1 and TRBJ2-5, with TRBD2 matching 8 bases. The sequence derives from a male donor with acute or convalescent COVID-19. The CDR3: CASSYPGGAQETQYF. The CDR3 bases are TGCGCCAGCAGCTACCCGGGAGGGGCTCAAGAGACCCAGTACTTC. The whole variable domain, filled in from reference TRBV5-1 and TRBJ2-5, reads KAGVTQTPRYLIKTRGQQVTLSCSPISGHRSVSWYQQTPGQGLQFLFEYFSETQRNKGNFPGRFSGRQFSNSRSEMNVSTLELGDSALYLCASSYPGGAQETQYFGPGTRLLVL.